The present entry profiles one T cell receptor (beta chain) with its context. No antigen is known for it. CDR3 length: 16 amino acids. Per germline, CDR1 LGHNT and CDR2 FRNRAP. cDNA libraries of TCR beta carried unique molecular identifiers. TCRdb analysed the PCR reads with MiXCR anew, one entry per CDR3 protein. The sample lists 350,000 to 450,000 distinct CDR3 sequences, 30% to 45% occurring once. The data were taken from a study of post-analysis software for immune sequencing data. Findings and caveats of the study: Five TRBV segments occurring more often in patients than controls included TRBV5-6, TRBV5-1 and TRBV20-1.

The chain recombines TRBV12-5 with TRBJ2-7, with 10 bases lining up with TRBD2. The J call may not be correct, given that the DNA end is closer to TRBJ2-5. This receptor was taken from a girl between 10 and 17 years old with multiple sclerosis. Specimen: blood. The CDR3 nucleotides read TGTGCTAGTGGTTTGGTACTGAGCGGGGGGGGAGAGACCCAGTACTTC. It yields the protein CASGLVLSGGGETQYF.